This T cell receptor (beta chain) was profiled in a study of blood T cell repertoires in COVID-19. The overall study: COVID-19 samples collected from the United States, Italy and Spain covered acute and convalescent phases.

In assigning cohorts, the study relied on participant-reported clinical history. Cohort 3 recovery required two negative PCRs, clearance, or symptom resolution. Authors' methods: Using reference gene primer amplification, nucleated cell counts were estimated. Using immunoSEQ multiplex PCR, the repertoire was profiled, and TCRdb retains in-frame clones only, with some absent. The DNA gave D and trimming, while V, J and clone size come from that table. The sample lists some 430,000 clones, around 90% occurring once. The CDR3 totals 13 residues. The ends were cut back, 4 bases at V and 7 bases at J, with 13 bases in the middle.

V usage is TRBV12-3 or TRBV12-4 and J usage is TRBJ1-2; possibly TRBD1 for D (6 bases). This receptor was taken from a man aged 18-30 years who had recovered from COVID-19. The sample consisted of PBMCs or T cells enriched from blood (not recorded which). CDR3 region: CASSSGGAGGYTF. DNA for the CDR3: TGTGCCAGCAGTTCCGGGGGGGCCGGTGGCTACACCTTC.